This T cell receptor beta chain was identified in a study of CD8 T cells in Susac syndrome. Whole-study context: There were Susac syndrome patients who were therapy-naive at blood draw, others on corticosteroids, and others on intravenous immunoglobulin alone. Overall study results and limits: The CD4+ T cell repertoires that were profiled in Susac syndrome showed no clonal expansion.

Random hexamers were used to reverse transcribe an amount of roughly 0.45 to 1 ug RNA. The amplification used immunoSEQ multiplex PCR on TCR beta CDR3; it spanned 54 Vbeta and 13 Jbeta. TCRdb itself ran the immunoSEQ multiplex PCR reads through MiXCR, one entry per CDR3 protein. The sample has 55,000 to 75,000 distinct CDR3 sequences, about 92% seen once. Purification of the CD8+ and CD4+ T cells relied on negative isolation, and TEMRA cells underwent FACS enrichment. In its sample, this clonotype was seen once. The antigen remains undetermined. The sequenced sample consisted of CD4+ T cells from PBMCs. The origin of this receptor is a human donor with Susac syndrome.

The CDR3 DNA reads TGCGCCAGCAGCTTGGTGGTGGGGCGGCGCACTGAAGCTTTCTTT. It yields the protein CASSLVVGRRTEAFF. This chain joins TRBV5-1 and TRBJ1-1; D is possibly TRBD1 (5 bases). Trimming shortened V by 0 bases and J by 4 bases, and 13 bases separated the two germline ends. Germline lookup yields CDR1 SGHRS and CDR2 YFSETQ. This CDR3 region has 15 residues.